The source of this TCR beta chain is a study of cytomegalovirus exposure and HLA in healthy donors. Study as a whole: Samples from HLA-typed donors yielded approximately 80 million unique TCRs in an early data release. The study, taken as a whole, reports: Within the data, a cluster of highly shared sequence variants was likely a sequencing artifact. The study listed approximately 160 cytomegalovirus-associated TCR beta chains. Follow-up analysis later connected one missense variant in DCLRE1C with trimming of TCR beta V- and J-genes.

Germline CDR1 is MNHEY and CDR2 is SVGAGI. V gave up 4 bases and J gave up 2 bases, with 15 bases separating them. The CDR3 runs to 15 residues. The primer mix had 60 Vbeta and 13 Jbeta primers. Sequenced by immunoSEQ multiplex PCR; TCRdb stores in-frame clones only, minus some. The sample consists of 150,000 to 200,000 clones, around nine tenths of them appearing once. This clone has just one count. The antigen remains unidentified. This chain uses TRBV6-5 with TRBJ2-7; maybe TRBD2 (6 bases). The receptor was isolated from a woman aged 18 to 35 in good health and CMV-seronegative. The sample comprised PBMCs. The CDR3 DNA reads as TGTGCCAGCAGTTCACCGGGAGAGGCAGCCTACGAGCAGTACTTC. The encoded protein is CASSSPGEAAYEQYF.